This TCR beta chain is drawn from a study of cytomegalovirus exposure and HLA in healthy donors. The PCR made use of 60 Vbeta and 13 Jbeta primers. Profiling relied on immunoSEQ multiplex PCR, and the TCRdb table lists in-frame clones only, not all of them. The sample has about 87,000 clones, about 68% seen once. Comments on this clone: Its target is not known.

Findings of the study overall: TCR beta V segments were, for the most part, productive about 90% or about 30% of the time in an earlier analysis. Later on, analysis showed that most CMV-associated TCR beta chains appeared to be HLA-restricted. Follow-up analysis later connected one missense variant in DCLRE1C with trimming of TCR beta V- and J-genes.

Germline V lookup: CDR1 ENHRY, CDR2 SYGVKD. The CDR3 has 15 amino acids. V dropped 5 bases and J dropped 4 bases, with 15 bases sitting between them. This clonotype was obtained from a man aged 25-40 years in good health and CMV-seropositive. This rearrangement joins TRBV10-3 to TRBJ1-3; D is unresolved. Sequenced material: PBMCs. The DNA for the CDR3 is TGTGCCATCAGTTTGGGTGGAGGGCCCGGAAACACCATATATTTT. Protein product: CAISLGGGPGNTIYF.